What follows is one T cell receptor beta chain and its context. The germline gene is not matched at one end of the junction; a read error may be the cause. This sample is drawn from a study of shared clonotypes between healthy human individuals. Germline lookup yields CDR1 LGHNA and CDR2 YSLEER. This CDR3 has 14 amino acids. Produced via immunoSEQ multiplex PCR; TCRdb's table is partial and in-frame only. The sample holds roughly 2.6 million clones; approximately 90% are singletons and the top ten take roughly 0.13%. Only Caucasian adults living in Nashville, Tennessee served as donors. This clonotype was sampled from a man aged 18 to 29 in good health. The sample was naive CD4+ T cells sorted from blood. Subset indicated: CD45RA+ positively selected. This chain joins TRBV4-3 and TRBJ2-1, with D possibly called TRBD1 or TRBD2 (6 bases each). Here the CDR3 DNA reads TGCGCCAGCAGCCAATACTCCTCGGGGGCCGGTGTGGTCTTC. It specifies CASSQYSSGAGVVF.